Each of the 31 T cell receptor beta chains below was sequenced from the same sample in a study of CD8 T cells in Susac syndrome. With random hexamers, 0.5 to 1 ug RNA was reverse transcribed. TCRdb analysed the immunoSEQ multiplex PCR reads with MiXCR anew, one entry per CDR3 protein. The sample lists about 85,000 distinct CDR3 sequences, approximately 94% occurring once. Sequenced sample: CD8+ T cells from PBMCs. These receptors were taken from a human donor in good health.

The chain joins TRBV27 to TRBJ2-6; D is uncertain. The CDR3 contains 15 residues. CDR1 and CDR2 from the germline V gene are MNHEY and SMNVEV (reference sequence). Trimming removed 5 bases from V and 1 base from J, with 9 bases in between. CDR3 region: CASSNQRSGANVLTF. CDR3 in DNA: TGTGCCAGCAGTAACCAGAGATCTGGGGCCAACGTCCTGACTTTC.

The chain employs TRBV20-1 and TRBJ1-5, with 7 bases aligning to TRBD1. The CDR3 spans 17 residues. Trimming cost V 2 bases and J 0 bases; bases outside gene matches: 10. Per the germline V gene, CDR1 is DFQATT and CDR2 is SNEGSKA (reference sequence). The CDR3 coding sequence is TGCAGTGCTAGACGGGACAGCGTTTACTATAGCAATCAGCCCCAGCATTTT. Translation gives CSARRDSVYYSNQPQHF.

The rearrangement uses TRBV11-2 and TRBJ2-5, with D unclear. This CDR3 has 11 amino acids. Germline-derived CDR1 and CDR2 are SGHAT and FQNNGV. Trimming cost V 3 bases and J 5 bases, with 4 bases left between them. The CDR3, as DNA: TGTGCCAGCAGCTTGTGGGAGACCCAGTACTTC. Its translation is CASSLWETQYF.

J is TRBJ1-5 and V is TRBV7-3; perhaps TRBD1 as D (5 bases). Trimming stripped 9 bases from V and 0 bases from J, with 6 bases between. CDR3 length: 12 residues. CDR1 is SGHTA and CDR2 is FQGTGA in the germline V gene. The CDR3 loop reads CARGDSNQPQHF. The CDR3 DNA sequence: TGTGCCAGGGGGGATAGCAATCAGCCCCAGCATTTT.

The rearrangement links TRBV20-1 to TRBJ1-1, with 10 bases fitting TRBD1. The CDR3 is 16 residues long. Germline V gene sequence: CDR1 DFQATT, CDR2 SNEGSKA (reference sequence). Trimming at V came to 0 bases and at J to 4 bases, leaving 8 bases not matched to a gene. The CDR3 protein is CSARDRDRGRGTEAFF. CDR3 nucleotides: TGCAGTGCTAGAGATCGGGACAGGGGACGGGGCACTGAAGCTTTCTTT.

This rearrangement joins TRBV23-1 to TRBJ1-2; D is perhaps TRBD1 (5 bases). TRBV23-1 is filed as an ORF, its function uncertain. The CDR3 sequence is 13 residues long. V was clipped by 3 bases and J by 2 bases, with 7 bases between them. CDR3 bases: TGCGCCAGCAGTCACAGGGTAAACTATGGCTACACCTTC. It translates to CASSHRVNYGYTF.

This rearrangement joins TRBV7-9 to TRBJ1-5; D uncertain. CDR1 and CDR2 (germline): SEHNR, FQNEAQ (reference sequence). This CDR3 has 13 residues. V gave up 5 bases and J gave up 5 bases, with 10 bases separating them. The CDR3 DNA follows: TGTGCCAGCAGCCCGGACGTAGATCAGCCCCAGCATTTT. Its protein is CASSPDVDQPQHF.

CDR3: CASSQAPGMGSPLHF. CDR3 coding DNA: TGCGCCAGCAGCCAAGCCCCGGGGATGGGTTCACCCCTCCACTTT. This rearrangement joins TRBV4-1 to TRBJ1-6; D gene uncertain. This CDR3 has 15 residues. V was cut by 1 base and J by 9 bases, with 13 bases left in between. The V gene's germline CDR1 is MGHRA and CDR2 YSYEKL.

V usage is TRBV12-3 or TRBV12-4 and J usage is TRBJ1-5; 10 bases agree with TRBD1. The CDR3 sequence is 15 residues long. V lost 6 bases and J lost 8; bases outside the gene matches: 10. CDR3 sequence reads: CASRADRGGSKPQHF. The CDR3 nucleotides are TGTGCCAGCAGGGCGGACAGGGGGGGAAGTAAGCCCCAGCATTTT.

The J gene is TRBJ1-2, the V gene TRBV7-3, with unresolved D. The CDR3 totals 13 residues. V lost 1 base, J lost 5 bases, and 8 bases lay in between. Germline CDR1 SGHTA, CDR2 FQGTGA. The CDR3 loop is CASSLSVGYGYTF. The CDR3, as DNA: TGTGCCAGCAGCTTAAGTGTCGGATATGGCTACACCTTC. Supplemented by reference TRBV7-3 and TRBJ1-2, the full variable domain reads GAGVSQTPSNKVTEKGKYVELRCDPISGHTALYWYRQSLGQGPEFLIYFQGTGAADDSGLPNDRFFAVRPEGSVSTLKIQRTERGDSAVYLCASSLSVGYGYTFGSGTRLTVV.

J is TRBJ2-7 and V is TRBV20-1, with 8 bases lining up with TRBD2. The germline V gene encodes CDR1 DFQATT and CDR2 SNEGSKA (reference sequence). The V segment lost 3 bases and the J segment 1 base; nucleotides outside the gene matches: 14. The CDR3 is 17 amino acids. DNA for the CDR3: TGCAGTGCTAGCGTGACGGGGGGGCTAGTCGGATCCTACGAGCAGTACTTC. It encodes CSASVTGGLVGSYEQYF.

The chain uses TRBV7-9 and TRBJ1-2; D may be TRBD1 (6 bases). The CDR3 is 15 amino acids. Germline-derived CDR1 and CDR2 are SEHNR and FQNEAQ (reference sequence). V was clipped by 0 bases and J by 8 bases, with 16 bases between them. The CDR3 region has the DNA TGTGCCAGCAGCTTAGCGGACAGTGGGCCTTGGGGCTACACCTTC. Protein: CASSLADSGPWGYTF.

This sequence joins TRBV4-1 and TRBJ2-2, with 8 bases identical to TRBD1. The CDR3 extends over 16 amino acids. V was clipped by 6 bases and J by 1 base; unmatched bases: 7. CDR1 and CDR2 (germline): MGHRA, YSYEKL. The DNA for the CDR3 is TGCGCCAGCAGAAAACCGACAGGGGAGAACACCGGGGAGCTGTTTTTT. It codes for CASRKPTGENTGELFF.

The rearrangement uses TRBV27 and TRBJ1-1, with TRBD1 matching 8 bases. The CDR3 totals 13 residues. The germline V gene has CDR1 MNHEY and CDR2 SMNVEV (reference sequence). V gave up 5 bases and J gave up 5 bases; unmatched junction bases: 4. In nucleotides, the CDR3 is TGTGCCAGCAGTCTCGACAGGGGTACTGAAGCTTTCTTT. This encodes CASSLDRGTEAFF.

The chain recombines TRBV28 with TRBJ2-1, with D possibly TRBD1 on 6 matching bases. Germline CDR1 and CDR2: MDHEN and SYDVKM. The CDR3 runs 12 residues. V shed 2 bases and J shed 9 bases, with 8 bases lying between them. CDR3 in amino acids: CASSLNRVEQFF. The CDR3 DNA is TGTGCCAGCAGTTTAAACAGGGTTGAGCAGTTCTTC.

V and J are TRBV7-9 and TRBJ2-3; 13 bases align to TRBD2. The V segment lost 5 bases and the J segment 3 bases; nucleotides outside the gene matches: 8. This CDR3 region has 17 residues. The germline CDR1 and CDR2 sequences are SEHNR and FQNEAQ (reference sequence). The CDR3 DNA reads as TGTGCCAGCAGCCCTTCCGGACTAGCGGGAGCAACAGATACGCAGTATTTT. This codes for CASSPSGLAGATDTQYF. The variable domain in full, completed from reference TRBV7-9 and TRBJ2-3, reads DTGVSQNPRHKITKRGQNVTFRCDPISEHNRLYWYRQTLGQGPEFLTYFQNEAQLEKSRLLSDRFSAERPKGSFSTLEIQRTEQGDSAMYLCASSPSGLAGATDTQYFGPGTRLTVL.

The V gene is TRBV15, the J gene TRBJ2-3; a weak D match, TRBD2 (7 bases). Germline CDR1 and CDR2: LNHNV and YYDKDF (reference sequence). This CDR3 is built from 17 residues. Trimming cost V 2 bases and J 5 bases, with 20 bases left between them. The CDR3 region is CATSRIPWGGAGDTQYF. CDR3 nucleotide sequence: TGTGCCACCAGCAGAATCCCTTGGGGGGGGGCCGGAGATACGCAGTATTTT.

The V and J genes are TRBV4-1 and TRBJ2-5; D call uncertain. Trimming pared 3 bases from V and 5 bases from J, leaving 7 bases between. The CDR3 is 12 amino acids. Germline values: CDR1 MGHRA, CDR2 YSYEKL. This CDR3 is CASSHSGETQYF. In nucleotides, the CDR3 is TGCGCCAGCAGCCACAGTGGGGAGACCCAGTACTTC.

The chain joins TRBV6-5 to TRBJ2-1, with D uncertain. Looked up from germline, CDR1 is MNHEY and CDR2 is SVGAGI. The CDR3 has 13 amino acids. With 0 bases removed from V and 5 bases from J, the gap between germline ends came to 5 bases. CDR3: CASSYSQNNEQFF. In DNA form, the CDR3 reads TGTGCCAGCAGTTACTCCCAGAACAATGAGCAGTTCTTC.

V usage is TRBV14 and J usage is TRBJ2-7, with unresolved D. V was cut by 0 bases and J by 1 base, with 7 bases left in between. Germline CDR1 reads SGHDN; CDR2 reads FVKESK. CDR3 length equals 14 residues. The CDR3 protein is CASSQDVSSYEQYF. The CDR3 DNA is TGTGCCAGCAGCCAAGATGTCAGTTCCTACGAGCAGTACTTC.

This clonotype was detected a few times. The rearrangement uses TRBV6-2 or TRBV6-3 and TRBJ2-7; maybe TRBD2 (7 bases). This CDR3 spans 13 amino acids. Germline V gene data show CDR1 as MNHEY and CDR2 as SVGEGT. Trimming took off 8 bases at V and 0 bases at J, with 11 bases between the two ends. The CDR3 sequence is CASAGDNSYEQYF. In DNA, the CDR3 is TGTGCCAGCGCGGGGGACAACTCCTACGAGCAGTACTTC.

This chain connects TRBV4-3 to TRBJ1-2, with a tentative D call TRBD1 (6 bases). V lost 6 bases to trimming and J lost 1 base, with 18 bases between them. The CDR3 length is 16 residues. Per germline, CDR1 LGHNA and CDR2 YSLEER. Here the CDR3 reads CASSPQTGGINYGYTF. The CDR3 nucleotides are TGCGCCAGCAGTCCACAGACAGGAGGGATTAACTATGGCTACACCTTC.

The DNA of the CDR3 is TGTGCCAGCAGCTTAAGGACAGGGCCGGTTAGCTATGGCTACACCTTC. It is translated as CASSLRTGPVSYGYTF. The chain is built from TRBV7-8 and TRBJ1-2; 8 bases match TRBD1. There are 16 residues in the CDR3. Germline CDR1 SGHVS, CDR2 FQNEAQ. Unmatched junction bases numbered 9, after V lost 2 bases and J lost 4 bases. Supplemented by reference TRBV7-8 and TRBJ1-2, the full variable domain reads GAGVSQSPRYKVAKRGQDVALRCDPISGHVSLFWYQQALGQGPEFLTYFQNEAQLDKSGLPSDRFFAERPEGSVSTLKIQRTQQEDSAVYLCASSLRTGPVSYGYTFGSGTRLTVV.

This chain's CDR3 is CASGLPSSATVGGELFF. The CDR3 DNA reads as TGTGCTAGTGGTTTGCCATCTTCCGCGACAGTCGGCGGGGAGCTGTTTTTT. This rearrangement joins TRBV12-5 to TRBJ2-2, with D possibly being TRBD1 (5 bases). Trimming stripped 2 bases from V and 7 bases from J, with 20 bases between. Germline V gene lookup returns CDR1 LGHNT and CDR2 FRNRAP. The CDR3 runs to 17 residues.

This chain joins TRBV7-9 and TRBJ1-3, with 9 bases that match TRBD1. Germline V gene data show CDR1 as SEHNR and CDR2 as FQNEAQ (reference sequence). The CDR3 has 14 amino acids. With V trimmed by 6 bases and J by 7 bases, 7 bases remained unmatched. DNA of the CDR3: TGTGCCAGCAGAGATCCGGGACAGGGTAACACCATATATTTT. As protein: CASRDPGQGNTIYF.

The rearrangement links TRBV6-5 to TRBJ2-7; D unclear. The CDR3 sequence is 12 residues long. CDR1 and CDR2 (germline): MNHEY, SVGAGI. Trimming stripped 4 bases from V and 0 bases from J, with 4 bases between. CDR3 DNA: TGTGCCAGCAGTTCAGGCTCCTACGAGCAGTACTTC. This gives the protein CASSSGSYEQYF.

The chain recombines TRBV29-1 with TRBJ2-7, with TRBD2 matching 10 bases. The length of the CDR3 is 13 residues. The J segment lost 3 bases and the V segment lost 6 bases, leaving 5 bases of the junction unmatched. Germline lookup yields CDR1 SQVTM and CDR2 ANQGSEA. The CDR3 loop reads CSVAGTSDYEQYF. In nucleotides, the CDR3 is TGCAGCGTCGCCGGGACTAGCGACTACGAGCAGTACTTC.

The chain has TRBV24-1 and TRBJ2-3, with D hard to call. V lost 5 bases to trimming and J lost 7 bases, with 12 bases between them. Per germline, CDR1 KGHDR and CDR2 SFDVKD. The CDR3 is 13 residues long. The CDR3 region has the DNA TGTGCCACCAGTGCCGCCTCTACAAATACGCAGTATTTT. Its protein product is CATSAASTNTQYF.

The chain is built from TRBV7-8 and TRBJ2-1; TRBD1 might be the D (6 bases). The CDR3 consists of 15 residues. Looked up from germline, CDR1 is SGHVS and CDR2 is FQNEAQ. V dropped 5 bases and J dropped 2 bases, with 13 bases sitting between them. CDR3 sequence reads: CASSPFRGTYNEQFF. In nucleotides, the CDR3 is TGTGCCAGCAGCCCGTTTAGGGGGACCTACAATGAGCAGTTCTTC.

This clonotype was detected once. The chain recombines TRBV30 with TRBJ2-3; D might be TRBD2 (6 bases). Germline V gene lookup returns CDR1 GTSNPN and CDR2 SVGIG (reference sequence). V dropped 1 base and J dropped 6 bases, with 17 bases sitting between them. CDR3 length equals 15 residues. Written as DNA, the CDR3 is TGTGCCTGGAGTGCGTTCACGGGAGCTGAGGATACGCAGTATTTT. This gives the protein CAWSAFTGAEDTQYF.

This CDR3 reads CSAKEGLAEAFF. CDR3 nucleotide sequence: TGCAGTGCTAAGGAGGGGCTCGCTGAAGCTTTCTTT. The V and J genes are TRBV20-1 and TRBJ1-1; possibly TRBD1 for D (5 bases). The CDR3 is made up of 12 amino acids. With 4 bases removed from V and 6 bases from J, the gap between germline ends came to 12 bases. Germline assignment: CDR1 DFQATT and CDR2 SNEGSKA (reference sequence).